The 21 T cell receptor beta chains below come from one sample, sequenced in a study of T cells after posttransplantation cyclophosphamide. Cells defined as naive were viable CD3+CD4+ or CD3+CD8+ and CCR7+CD45RA+CD45RO-CD95-CD27+CD28+. Repertoires were generated with immunoSEQ multiplex PCR, while TCRdb's copy carries only in-frame clones and drops some. The data show around 20,000 clones, 95% to 98% seen once. Source material: naive CD4+ T cells sorted from PBMCs. Every receptor here comes from a man between 35 and 55 years old in good health, CMV-negative, and a related stem cell transplant donor.

The V and J genes are TRBV7-6 and TRBJ2-2, with TRBD2 identical over 7 bases. This CDR3 has 15 residues. Per germline, CDR1 SGHVS and CDR2 FNYEAQ. Losses at the gene ends were 5 bases for V and 0 bases for J; bases not matched to a gene: 3. The CDR3 region is CASSKSGANTGELFF. The CDR3 DNA reads as TGTGCCAGCAGCAAGAGCGGGGCGAACACCGGGGAGCTGTTTTTT.

The gene calls are TRBV5-4 and TRBJ1-5; the D is unclear. Germline V gene lookup returns CDR1 SGHNT and CDR2 YYREEE (reference sequence). There are 15 residues in the CDR3. The germline V and J ends were trimmed by 4 bases and 4 bases, with 15 bases remaining between them. CDR3 in amino acids: CASSLSGAGNQPQHF. CDR3 nucleotide sequence: TGTGCCAGCAGCCTTTCGGGTGCGGGTAATCAGCCCCAGCATTTT.

This chain connects TRBV28 to TRBJ2-2; D is perhaps TRBD1 (6 bases). Germline loops: CDR1 MDHEN, CDR2 SYDVKM. This CDR3 spans 17 amino acids. Trimming took off 0 bases at V and 5 bases at J, with 16 bases between the two ends. For the CDR3, the DNA is TGTGCCAGCAGTTTATGGGGGTCAGGGGAAGGGACCGGGGAGCTGTTTTTT. Amino acid sequence: CASSLWGSGEGTGELFF.

This chain links TRBV18 with TRBJ1-5; no reliable D call. Deletions cut 3 bases from V and 4 bases from J, with 10 bases between. The V gene's germline CDR1 is KGHSH and CDR2 LQKENI. There are 14 residues in the CDR3. The CDR3 is CASSPIQINQPQHF. The CDR3 DNA sequence: TGTGCCAGCTCACCCATACAAATAAATCAGCCCCAGCATTTT.

This chain links TRBV19 with TRBJ2-7, with 9 positions matching TRBD1. J gave up 4 bases and V 5 bases, and 9 bases lay outside the gene matches. Germline assignment: CDR1 LNHDA and CDR2 SQIVND (reference sequence). CDR3 size: 15 residues. CDR3 nucleotide sequence: TGTGCCAGTAGTGGGTCACAGGGGGCGCGGTACGAGCAGTACTTC. It codes for CASSGSQGARYEQYF.

V and J are TRBV7-2 and TRBJ1-2; TRBD1 agrees at 7 bases. This CDR3 comprises 14 residues. The J segment lost 8 bases and the V segment lost 0 bases, leaving 6 bases of the junction unmatched. Looked up from germline, CDR1 is SGHTA and CDR2 is FQGNSA. CDR3 sequence reads: CASSLAAADRGYTF. The CDR3 bases are TGTGCCAGCAGCTTAGCGGCGGCGGACAGGGGCTACACCTTC.

This clone has only one observation. The CDR3 sequence is CASSDSSGSLRDEQYF. For the CDR3, the DNA is TGCGCCAGCAGTGATAGTAGCGGGAGTTTACGGGACGAGCAGTACTTC. This chain links TRBV10-2 with TRBJ2-7; the match to TRBD2 covers 9 bases. The trim removed 3 bases at V and 5 bases at J, leaving 11 bases unmatched. The CDR3 length is 16 residues. Per germline, CDR1 WSHSY and CDR2 SAAADI.

CDR3: CASSRGQGSSGNTIYF. The CDR3 DNA is TGTGCCAGCTCTCGGGGACAGGGAAGCTCTGGAAACACCATATATTTT. The rearrangement uses TRBV18 and TRBJ1-3; 9 positions match TRBD1. V was clipped by 6 bases and J by 0 bases; unmatched bases: 6. This CDR3 spans 16 amino acids. In germline, CDR1 is KGHSH, CDR2 LQKENI.

The count of this clone is one. The chain combines TRBV18 with TRBJ1-1; 10 bases map to TRBD1. This CDR3 has 14 residues. V trimming: 5 bases; J trimming: 8 bases; junction bases outside the gene matches: 8. Germline CDR1 KGHSH, CDR2 LQKENI. The CDR3 DNA sequence: TGTGCCAGCTCATCCGGGACAGGGGTTTTCGAAGCTTTCTTT. This gives the protein CASSSGTGVFEAFF.

The chain links TRBV4-1 to TRBJ2-7; no clear D. Looked up from germline, CDR1 is MGHRA and CDR2 is YSYEKL. This CDR3 region has 16 residues. V was pared by 4 bases and J by 6 bases, with 22 bases between. The CDR3 DNA follows: TGCGCCAGCAGCCGAATTGGGCACCTTCGGAAACTCGAGCAGTACTTC. This translates into CASSRIGHLRKLEQYF.

This sequence joins TRBV25-1 and TRBJ2-5, with 7 bases identical to TRBD1. V dropped 4 bases and J dropped 5; count of bases not matched to a gene: 4. Germline values: CDR1 MGHDK, CDR2 SYGVNS. This CDR3 is built from 13 residues. CDR3 DNA sequence: TGTGCCAGCAGTGGACAGGGTTGGGAGACCCAGTACTTC. This gives the protein CASSGQGWETQYF.

The chain uses TRBV28 and TRBJ1-5; possibly TRBD1 for D (6 bases). Germline V CDR1 and CDR2: MDHEN, SYDVKM. The ends were cut back, 8 bases at V and 2 bases at J, with 13 bases in the middle. This CDR3 has 14 amino acids. This CDR3 reads CASSRGGGNQPQHF. Here the CDR3 DNA reads TGTGCCAGCTCCAGGGGAGGGGGCAATCAGCCCCAGCATTTT.

The chain has TRBV20-1 and TRBJ1-1; TRBD1 is a possible D gene (5 bases). From germline, CDR1 is DFQATT and CDR2 SNEGSKA (reference sequence). This CDR3 has 11 amino acids. V dropped 5 bases and J dropped 5 bases, with 9 bases sitting between them. The CDR3 sequence: CSARGVTEAFF. The DNA of the CDR3 is TGCAGTGCTCGGGGGGTTACTGAAGCTTTCTTT.

The rearrangement joins TRBV5-1 to TRBJ2-2; a weak D match, TRBD2 (6 bases). CDR1 is SGHRS, CDR2 YFSETQ, per germline. This CDR3 is 12 amino acids long. V was trimmed by 7 bases and J by 5 bases, leaving 9 bases between them. CDR3 loop: CASAGWTGELFF. CDR3 DNA sequence: TGCGCCAGCGCGGGGTGGACCGGGGAGCTGTTTTTT.

The chain is built from TRBV19 and TRBJ2-1; TRBD2 agrees at 10 bases. V was clipped by 9 bases and J by 3 bases; unmatched bases: 2. Germline-derived CDR1 and CDR2 are LNHDA and SQIVND (reference sequence). This CDR3 has 13 residues. The CDR3 bases are TGTGCCAGCAAGCGGGAGGGCTACAATGAGCAGTTCTTC. The encoded protein is CASKREGYNEQFF.

The V and J genes are TRBV14 and TRBJ2-7; 14 bases are shared with TRBD2. CDR3 length: 16 amino acids. CDR1 and CDR2 from the germline V gene are SGHDN and FVKESK. With 4 bases clipped from V and 5 bases from J, the junction kept 7 bases outside the gene matches. This CDR3 reads CASSPWTSGRINEQYF. The DNA for the CDR3 is TGTGCCAGCAGCCCTTGGACTAGCGGGAGGATAAACGAGCAGTACTTC.

Here the CDR3 DNA reads TGTGCCAGTAGTATAGATAAACAGGTCTACAATGAGCAGTTCTTC. Its translation is CASSIDKQVYNEQFF. V gene TRBV19 combines with J gene TRBJ2-1; a weak D match, TRBD1 (5 bases). This CDR3 contains 15 residues. V was clipped by 0 bases and J by 3 bases, with 9 bases between them. Germline CDR1 reads LNHDA; CDR2 reads SQIVND (reference sequence).

The chain employs TRBV19 and TRBJ2-1, with TRBD1 matching over 10 bases. This CDR3 has 15 amino acids. From germline, CDR1 is LNHDA and CDR2 SQIVND (reference sequence). V shed 6 bases and J 9 bases; nucleotides not matched to a gene: 11. This CDR3 reads CASSRKPTGGGEQFF. DNA of the CDR3: TGTGCCAGTAGCCGGAAACCGACAGGGGGCGGTGAGCAGTTCTTC.

The rearrangement uses TRBV5-1 and TRBJ2-7, with D perhaps matching TRBD1 (6 bases). The ends were cut back, 7 bases at V and 0 bases at J, with 8 bases in the middle. CDR1 and CDR2 (germline): SGHRS, YFSETQ. CDR3 length: 12 amino acids. CDR3 nucleotide sequence: TGCGCCAGCCGGGACACCTCCTACGAGCAGTACTTC. Translated, it gives CASRDTSYEQYF.

This clone has a single count. The rearrangement uses TRBV19 and TRBJ2-2; TRBD2 agrees at 10 bases. The CDR3 is 15 amino acids. Germline CDR1 LNHDA, CDR2 SQIVND (reference sequence). The trim removed 6 bases at V and 1 base at J, leaving 2 bases unmatched. The CDR3 here is CASRSGRENTGELFF. Here the CDR3 DNA reads TGTGCCAGTAGGAGCGGGAGGGAGAACACCGGGGAGCTGTTTTTT.

The chain links TRBV9 to TRBJ2-2; maybe TRBD1 (6 bases). The germline V and J ends were trimmed by 1 base and 6 bases, with 13 bases remaining between them. The CDR3 has 15 amino acids. Looked up from germline, CDR1 is SGDLS and CDR2 is YYNGEE. In nucleotides, the CDR3 is TGTGCCAGCAGCGTAAAGGGGGAAGTGGCCGGGGAGCTGTTTTTT. Protein: CASSVKGEVAGELFF. Supplemented by reference TRBV9 and TRBJ2-2, the full variable domain reads DSGVTQTPKHLITATGQRVTLRCSPRSGDLSVYWYQQSLDQGLQFLIQYYNGEERAKGNILERFSAQQFPDLHSELNLSSLELGDSALYFCASSVKGEVAGELFFGEGSRLTVL.